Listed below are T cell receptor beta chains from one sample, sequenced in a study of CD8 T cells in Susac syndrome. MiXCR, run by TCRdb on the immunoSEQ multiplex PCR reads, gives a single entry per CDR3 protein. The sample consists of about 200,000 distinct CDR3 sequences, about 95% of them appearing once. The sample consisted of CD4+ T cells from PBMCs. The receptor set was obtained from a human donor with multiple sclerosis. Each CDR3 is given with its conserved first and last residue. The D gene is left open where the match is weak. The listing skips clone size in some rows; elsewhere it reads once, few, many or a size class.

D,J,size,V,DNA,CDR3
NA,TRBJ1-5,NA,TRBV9,TGTGCCAGCAGCGTAGGCGGGGGGCTATCTCAGCCCCAGCATTTT,CASSVGGGLSQPQHF
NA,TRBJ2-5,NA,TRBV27,TGTGCCAGCAGACAGGGTTTATTCGAGACCCAGTACTTC,CASRQGLFETQYF
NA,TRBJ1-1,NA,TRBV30,TGTGCCTGGGGACATAAGTACACTGAAGCTTTCTTT,CAWGHKYTEAFF
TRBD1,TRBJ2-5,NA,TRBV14,TGTGCCAGCAGCCAAGACGGGACAGGGGAGATCCGGGAGACCCAGTACTTC,CASSQDGTGEIRETQYF
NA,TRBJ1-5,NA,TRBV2,TGTGCCAGCAGAGGAGAAATTAGCAATCAGCCCCAGCATTTT,CASRGEISNQPQHF
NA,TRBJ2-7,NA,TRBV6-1,TGTGCCAGCAGTGGAAGCAGGGGTACCTACGAGCAGTACTTC,CASSGSRGTYEQYF
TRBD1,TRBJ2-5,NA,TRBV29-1,TGCAGCGTTGTGGGGACAGGGGGAGAGACCCAGTACTTC,CSVVGTGGETQYF
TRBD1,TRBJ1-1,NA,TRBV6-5,TGTGCCAGCAGTTTGAGACAGGGACCGAACACTGAAGCTTTCTTT,CASSLRQGPNTEAFF
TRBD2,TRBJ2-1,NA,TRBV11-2,TGTGCCAGCAGCTCCCCCACAGGGAGGGAAGCGGGAGTCAGCTCCTACAATGAGCAGTTCTTC,CASSSPTGREAGVSSYNEQFF
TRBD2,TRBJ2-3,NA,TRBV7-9,TGTGCCAGCAGCCCGTACACTAGCGGCAGCACAGATACGCAGTATTTT,CASSPYTSGSTDTQYF
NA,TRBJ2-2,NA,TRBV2,TGTGCCAGCAGTGAAGCCGCCGGGGAGCTGTTTTTT,CASSEAAGELFF
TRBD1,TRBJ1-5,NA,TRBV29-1,TGCAGCGTTCGGGTAGACAGGGACCAGCCCCAGCATTTT,CSVRVDRDQPQHF
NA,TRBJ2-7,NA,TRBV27,TGTGCCAGCAGTTTATTTGCTACTGGGTCCTACGAGCAGTACTTC,CASSLFATGSYEQYF
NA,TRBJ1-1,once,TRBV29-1,TGCAGCGTTGAAATCAGGGGGAACACTGAAGCTTTCTTT,CSVEIRGNTEAFF
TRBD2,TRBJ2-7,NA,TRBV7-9,TGTGCCAGCAGCCTCCTAGCGGGAGGGGGGGAGCAGTACTTC,CASSLLAGGGEQYF
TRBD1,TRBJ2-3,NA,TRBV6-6,TGTGCCAGCAGTTATCAGGGGGCCAGCACAGATACGCAGTATTTT,CASSYQGASTDTQYF
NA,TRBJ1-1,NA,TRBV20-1,TGCAGTGCTAGCCAGGCGGGCACTGAAGCTTTCTTT,CSASQAGTEAFF
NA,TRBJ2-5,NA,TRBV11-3,TGTGCCAGCAGCCCCGGCGGGGCCCAGTACTTC,CASSPGGAQYF
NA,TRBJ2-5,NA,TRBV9,TGTGCCAGCAGCGTAGATAACACGAACCAAGAGACCCAGTACTTC,CASSVDNTNQETQYF
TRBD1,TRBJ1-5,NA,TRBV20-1,TGCAGTGCTAAGACAGGGAGTCAGCCCCAGCATTTT,CSAKTGSQPQHF
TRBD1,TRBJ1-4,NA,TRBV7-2,TGTGCCAGCAGCTCTAGGGGGCCAACTAATGAAAAACTGTTTTTT,CASSSRGPTNEKLFF
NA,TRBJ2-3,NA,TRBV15,TGTGCCACCAGCCGAACAGATACGCAGTATTTT,CATSRTDTQYF
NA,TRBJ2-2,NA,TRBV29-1,TGCAGCGTGCGGGCTTTGGAGGAGCTGTTTTTT,CSVRALEELFF
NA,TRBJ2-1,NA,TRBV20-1,TGCAGTGTTGACGGGCAGTCGCAGAGGTCCTACAATGAGCAGTTCTTC,CSVDGQSQRSYNEQFF
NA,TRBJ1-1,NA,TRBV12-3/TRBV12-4,TGTGCCAGCACCAATAGGGGGTGGAACACTGAAGCTTTCTTT,CASTNRGWNTEAFF
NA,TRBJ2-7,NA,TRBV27,TGTGCCAGCAGTTTATTGGCTAGCGCTAGGATCTACGAGCAGTACTTC,CASSLLASARIYEQYF
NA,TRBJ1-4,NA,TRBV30,TGTGCCTGGGCCCGCAAGGACAAGGGTAATGAAAAACTGTTTTTT,CAWARKDKGNEKLFF
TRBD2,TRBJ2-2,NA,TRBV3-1,TGTGCCAGCAGCCAAGGGACTAGCGGGAACACCGGGGAGCTGTTTTTT,CASSQGTSGNTGELFF
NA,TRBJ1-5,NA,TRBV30,TGTGCCTGGGGGGACAACCCATGGCGTCAGCCCCAGCATTTT,CAWGDNPWRQPQHF
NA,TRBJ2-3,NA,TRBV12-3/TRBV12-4,TGTGCCAGCAAAAAAAGGGCCCGAGGGACGCAGTATTTT,CASKKRARGTQYF
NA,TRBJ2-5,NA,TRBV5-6,TGTGCCAGCAGCTTTGGAGGGAGAGAGACCCAGTACTTC,CASSFGGRETQYF
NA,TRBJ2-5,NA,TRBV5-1,TGCGCCAGCAGCCCCGGGAGCGAACAAGAGACCCAGTACTTC,CASSPGSEQETQYF
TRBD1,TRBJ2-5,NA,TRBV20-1,TGCAGTGTCCACACAGGGGCCGAGACCCAGTACTTC,CSVHTGAETQYF
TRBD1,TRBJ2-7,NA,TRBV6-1,TGTGCCAGCAAAGTTTTGACAGGGCGGCAGTACTTC,CASKVLTGRQYF
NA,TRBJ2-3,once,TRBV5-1,TGCGCCAGCAGCTCTGCGTATTTAGATACGCAGTATTTT,CASSSAYLDTQYF
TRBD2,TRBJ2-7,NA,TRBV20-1,TGCAGTGCTAGAGGGGGGACTAGCGGGGTATACGAGCAGTACTTC,CSARGGTSGVYEQYF
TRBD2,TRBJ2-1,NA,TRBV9,TGTGCTAGCAGCGCGAGACGGACTAGCATCCATGAGCAGTTCTTC,CASSARRTSIHEQFF
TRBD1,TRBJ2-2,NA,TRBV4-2,TGTGCCAGCAGCCAAGAAGGGACAGGGGGCTTCGGGGAGCTGTTTTTT,CASSQEGTGGFGELFF
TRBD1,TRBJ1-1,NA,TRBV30,TGTGCCTGGGGTCGTACAGGGGGCGGGAACACTGAAGCTTTCTTT,CAWGRTGGGNTEAFF
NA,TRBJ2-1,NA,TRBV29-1,TGCAGCGTTTATGACCCGGGGTACAATGAGCAGTTCTTC,CSVYDPGYNEQFF
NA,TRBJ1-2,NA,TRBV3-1,TGTGCCAGCAGCCCCTATTACGCGGATGGCTACACCTTC,CASSPYYADGYTF
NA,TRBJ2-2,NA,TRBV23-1,TGCGCCAGCAGTCAATCAGGCGGGCCGGGTACCGGGGAGCTGTTTTTT,CASSQSGGPGTGELFF
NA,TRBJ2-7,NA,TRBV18,TGTGCCAGCTCTTCCAGGGGGGACGAGCAGTACTTC,CASSSRGDEQYF
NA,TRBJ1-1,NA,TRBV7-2,TGTGCCAGCAGCTTAGGTAGGGAGAAGGCTTTCTTT,CASSLGREKAFF
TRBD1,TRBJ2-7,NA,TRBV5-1,TGCGCCAGCAGCCCGACAGGGTACGCCTACGAGCAGTACTTC,CASSPTGYAYEQYF
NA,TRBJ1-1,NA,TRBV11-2,TGTGCCAGCAGCTTCTTGACCGTGAACACTGAAGCTTTCTTT,CASSFLTVNTEAFF
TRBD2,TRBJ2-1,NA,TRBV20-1,TGCAGTGCTAGGGATCGGGGGGTTCGAAATGAGCAGTTCTTC,CSARDRGVRNEQFF
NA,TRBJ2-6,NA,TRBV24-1,TGTGCCACCAGCCCGACGGGGGCCAACGTCCTGACTTTC,CATSPTGANVLTF
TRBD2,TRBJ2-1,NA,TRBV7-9,TGTGCCAGCAGTTTTACTAGCGGGGGTGAGGATGAGCAGTTCTTC,CASSFTSGGEDEQFF